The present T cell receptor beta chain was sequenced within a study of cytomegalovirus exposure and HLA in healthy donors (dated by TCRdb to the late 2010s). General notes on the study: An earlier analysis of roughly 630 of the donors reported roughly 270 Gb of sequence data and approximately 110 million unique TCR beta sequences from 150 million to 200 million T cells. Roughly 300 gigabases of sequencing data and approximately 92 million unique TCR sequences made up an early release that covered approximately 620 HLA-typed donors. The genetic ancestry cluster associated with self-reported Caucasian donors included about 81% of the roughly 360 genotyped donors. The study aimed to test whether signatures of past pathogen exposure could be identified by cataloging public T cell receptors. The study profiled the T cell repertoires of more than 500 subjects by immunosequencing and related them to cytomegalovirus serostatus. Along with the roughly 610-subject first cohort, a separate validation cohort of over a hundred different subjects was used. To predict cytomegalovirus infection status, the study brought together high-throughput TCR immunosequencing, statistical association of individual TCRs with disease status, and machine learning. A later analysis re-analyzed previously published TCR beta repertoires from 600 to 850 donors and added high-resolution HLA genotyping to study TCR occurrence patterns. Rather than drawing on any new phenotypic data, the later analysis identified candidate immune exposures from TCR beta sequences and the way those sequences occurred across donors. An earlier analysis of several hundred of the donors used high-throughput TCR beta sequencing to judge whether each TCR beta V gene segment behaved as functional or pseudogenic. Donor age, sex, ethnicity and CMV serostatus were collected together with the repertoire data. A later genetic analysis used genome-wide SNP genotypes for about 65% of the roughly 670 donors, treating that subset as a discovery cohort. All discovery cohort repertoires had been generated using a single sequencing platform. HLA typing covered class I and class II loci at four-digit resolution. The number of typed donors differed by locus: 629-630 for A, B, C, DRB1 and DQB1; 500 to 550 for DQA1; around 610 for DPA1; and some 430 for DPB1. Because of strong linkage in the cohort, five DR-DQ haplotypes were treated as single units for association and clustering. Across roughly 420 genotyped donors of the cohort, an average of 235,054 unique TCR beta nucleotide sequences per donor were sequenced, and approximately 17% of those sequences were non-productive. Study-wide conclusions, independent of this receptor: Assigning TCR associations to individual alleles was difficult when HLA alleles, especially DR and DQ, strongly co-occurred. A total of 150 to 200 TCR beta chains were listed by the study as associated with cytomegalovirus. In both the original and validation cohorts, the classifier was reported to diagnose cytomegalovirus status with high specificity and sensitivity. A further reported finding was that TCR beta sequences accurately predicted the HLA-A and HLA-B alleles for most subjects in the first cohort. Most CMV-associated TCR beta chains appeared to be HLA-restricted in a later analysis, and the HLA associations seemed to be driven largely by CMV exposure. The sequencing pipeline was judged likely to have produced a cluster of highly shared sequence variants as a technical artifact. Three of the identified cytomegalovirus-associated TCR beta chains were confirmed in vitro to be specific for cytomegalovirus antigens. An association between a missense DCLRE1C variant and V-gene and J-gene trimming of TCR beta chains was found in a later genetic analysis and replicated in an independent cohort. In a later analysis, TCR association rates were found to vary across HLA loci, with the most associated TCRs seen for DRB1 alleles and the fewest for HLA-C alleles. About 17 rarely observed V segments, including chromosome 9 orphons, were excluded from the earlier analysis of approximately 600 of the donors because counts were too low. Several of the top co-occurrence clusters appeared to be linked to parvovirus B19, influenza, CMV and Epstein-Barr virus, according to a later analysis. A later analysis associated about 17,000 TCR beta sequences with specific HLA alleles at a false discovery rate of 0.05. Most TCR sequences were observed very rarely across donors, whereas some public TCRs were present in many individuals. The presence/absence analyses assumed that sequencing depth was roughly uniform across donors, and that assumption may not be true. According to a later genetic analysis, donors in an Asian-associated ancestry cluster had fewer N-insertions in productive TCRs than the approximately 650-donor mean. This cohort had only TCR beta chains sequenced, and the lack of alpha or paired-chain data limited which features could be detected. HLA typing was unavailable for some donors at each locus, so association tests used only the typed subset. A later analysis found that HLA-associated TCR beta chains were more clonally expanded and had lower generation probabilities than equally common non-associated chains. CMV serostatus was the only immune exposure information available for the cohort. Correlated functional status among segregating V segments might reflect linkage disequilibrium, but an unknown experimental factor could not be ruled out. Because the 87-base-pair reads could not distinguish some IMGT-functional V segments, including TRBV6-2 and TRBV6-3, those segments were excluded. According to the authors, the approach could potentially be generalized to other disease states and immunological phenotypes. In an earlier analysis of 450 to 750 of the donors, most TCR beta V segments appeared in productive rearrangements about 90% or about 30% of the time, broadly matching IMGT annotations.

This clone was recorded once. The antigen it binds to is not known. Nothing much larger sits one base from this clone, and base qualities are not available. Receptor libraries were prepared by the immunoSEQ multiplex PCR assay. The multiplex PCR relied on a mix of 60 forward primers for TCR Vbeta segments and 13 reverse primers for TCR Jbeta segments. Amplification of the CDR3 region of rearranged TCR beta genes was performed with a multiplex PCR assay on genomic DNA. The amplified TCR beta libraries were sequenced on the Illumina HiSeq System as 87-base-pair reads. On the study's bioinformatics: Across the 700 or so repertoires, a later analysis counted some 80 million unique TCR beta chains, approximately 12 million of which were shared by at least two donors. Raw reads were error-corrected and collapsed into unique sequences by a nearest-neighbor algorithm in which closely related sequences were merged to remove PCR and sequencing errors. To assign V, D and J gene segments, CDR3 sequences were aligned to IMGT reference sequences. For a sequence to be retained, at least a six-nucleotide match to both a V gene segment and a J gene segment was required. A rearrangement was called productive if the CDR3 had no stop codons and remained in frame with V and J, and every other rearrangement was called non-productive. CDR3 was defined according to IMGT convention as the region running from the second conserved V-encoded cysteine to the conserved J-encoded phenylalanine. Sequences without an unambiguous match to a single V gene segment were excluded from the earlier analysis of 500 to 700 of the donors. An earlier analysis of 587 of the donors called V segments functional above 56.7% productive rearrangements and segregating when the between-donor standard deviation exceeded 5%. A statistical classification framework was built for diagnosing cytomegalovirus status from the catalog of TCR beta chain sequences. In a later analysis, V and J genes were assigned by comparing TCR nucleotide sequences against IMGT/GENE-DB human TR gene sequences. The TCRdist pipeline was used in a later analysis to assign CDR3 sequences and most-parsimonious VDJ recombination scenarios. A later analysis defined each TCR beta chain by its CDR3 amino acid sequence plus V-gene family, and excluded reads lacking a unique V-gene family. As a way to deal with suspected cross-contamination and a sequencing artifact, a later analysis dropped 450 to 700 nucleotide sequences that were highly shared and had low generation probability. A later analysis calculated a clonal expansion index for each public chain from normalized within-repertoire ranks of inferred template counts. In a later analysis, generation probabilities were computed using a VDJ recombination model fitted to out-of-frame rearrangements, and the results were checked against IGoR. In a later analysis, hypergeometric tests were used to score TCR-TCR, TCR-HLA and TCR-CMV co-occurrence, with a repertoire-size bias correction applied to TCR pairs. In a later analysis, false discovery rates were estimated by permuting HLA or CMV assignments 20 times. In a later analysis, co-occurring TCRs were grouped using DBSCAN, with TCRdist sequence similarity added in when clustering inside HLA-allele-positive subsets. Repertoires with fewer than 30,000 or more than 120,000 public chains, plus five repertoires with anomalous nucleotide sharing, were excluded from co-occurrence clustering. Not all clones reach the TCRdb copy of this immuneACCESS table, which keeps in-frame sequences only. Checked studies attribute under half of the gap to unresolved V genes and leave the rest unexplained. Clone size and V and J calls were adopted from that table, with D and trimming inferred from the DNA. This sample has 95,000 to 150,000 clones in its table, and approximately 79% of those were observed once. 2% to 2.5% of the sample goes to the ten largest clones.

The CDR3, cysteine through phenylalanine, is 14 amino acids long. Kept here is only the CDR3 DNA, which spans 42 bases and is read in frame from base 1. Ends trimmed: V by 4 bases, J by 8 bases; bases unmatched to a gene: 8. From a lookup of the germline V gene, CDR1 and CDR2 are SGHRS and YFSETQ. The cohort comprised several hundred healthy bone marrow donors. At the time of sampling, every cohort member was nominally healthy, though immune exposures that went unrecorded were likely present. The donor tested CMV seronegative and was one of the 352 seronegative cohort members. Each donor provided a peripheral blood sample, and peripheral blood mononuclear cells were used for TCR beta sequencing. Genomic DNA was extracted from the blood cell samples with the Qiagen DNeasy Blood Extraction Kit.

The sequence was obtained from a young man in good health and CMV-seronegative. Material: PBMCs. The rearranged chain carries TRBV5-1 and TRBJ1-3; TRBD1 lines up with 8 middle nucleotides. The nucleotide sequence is TGCGCCAGCAGCAACGGACAGGGAGGGGACACCATATATTTT. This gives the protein CASSNGQGGDTIYF.